The next 5 T cell receptor beta chains were all read from a single sample in a study of early T cells in non-severe SARS-CoV-2 infection. TCRdb re-analysed the 5' RACE reads in MiXCR, keeping a single row per CDR3 protein. The table records tens of thousands of distinct CDR3 sequences, about 13% of them present only once. The sequenced material came from whole blood. The receptors were sampled from an adult who was a healthcare worker with PCR-confirmed SARS-CoV-2 infection or an uninfected control (not recorded which).

The V and J genes are TRBV29-1 and TRBJ1-2; D uncertain. The CDR3 extends over 12 amino acids. V was shortened by 4 bases and J by 3 bases, with 9 bases between the two germline ends. The germline CDR1 and CDR2 sequences are SQVTM and ANQGSEA. The CDR3 bases are TGCAGCGTTGCGGACGGGGACTATGGCTACACCTTC. Protein sequence: CSVADGDYGYTF.

The V and J genes are TRBV3-1 and TRBJ2-7; 9 positions agree with TRBD2. Looked up from germline, CDR1 is LGHDT and CDR2 is YNNKEL (reference sequence). V shed 2 bases and J 5 bases; nucleotides not matched to a gene: 4. CDR3 size: 14 residues. The CDR3 DNA reads as TGTGCCAGCAGCCAACAAGCGGGAGGTCACGAGCAGTACTTC. It yields the protein CASSQQAGGHEQYF.

A few counts support this clonotype. One base away lies a much larger clone, so this may be a sequencing read error. The chain combines TRBV9 with TRBJ1-6; D gene unclear. Germline-derived CDR1 and CDR2 are SGDLS and YYNGEE. This CDR3 has 15 amino acids. CDR3 nucleotides: TGTGCCAACAGCCCAGCGGGAGCCTATAATTCACCCCTCCACTTT. This translates into CANSPAGAYNSPLHF. The full variable domain, its missing parts supplied by reference TRBV9 and TRBJ1-6, is DSGVTQTPKHLITATGQRVTLRCSPRSGDLSVYWYQQSLDQGLQFLIQYYNGEERAKGNILERFSAQQFPDLHSELNLSSLELGDSALYFCANSPAGAYNSPLHFGNGTRLTVT.

This clonotype was counted ten times or more. This chain uses TRBV20-1 with TRBJ1-2; 7 bases are a match to TRBD1. Germline values: CDR1 DFQATT, CDR2 SNEGSKA (reference sequence). This CDR3 spans 16 amino acids. J was trimmed by 4 bases and V by 0 bases; bases with no gene match: 11. CDR3 nucleotide sequence: TGCAGTGCTAGAGATCCTACAGGGGTCGAGATCTATGGCTACACCTTC. Amino acid sequence: CSARDPTGVEIYGYTF.

This clonotype was observed at least ten times. The chain carries TRBV20-1 and TRBJ2-7; no clear D. The ends were cut back, 3 bases at V and 4 bases at J, with 19 bases in the middle. The CDR3 runs 15 residues. In germline, CDR1 is DFQATT, CDR2 SNEGSKA (reference sequence). CDR3: CSAREGLRMRYEQYF. In DNA, the CDR3 is TGCAGTGCTAGGGAAGGCTTACGGATGAGGTACGAGCAGTACTTC.